The sample holds many counts of the clone carrying this TCR beta chain. Its antigen remains unidentified. The sample belongs to a study of CD8 T cells in ankylosing spondylitis. General study findings and limits: Apparently characteristic of ankylosing spondylitis blood was a TCR beta motif (eight highly homologous variants). In peripheral blood, disease-linked CD8+ clones occurred at relatively low frequencies.

Quantitative 5'-RACE with molecular barcodes was used to make the TCR beta libraries. Via MiXCR, TCRdb re-called the 5' RACE reads, giving one row per CDR3 protein. Of about 240,000 distinct CDR3 sequences listed, approximately 9% are singletons. The V end was cut by 3 bases, the J end by 4 bases, with 11 bases between. CDR1 and CDR2 (germline): SGDLS, YYNGEE. This CDR3 has 14 amino acids. This sequence joins TRBV9 and TRBJ1-3; D might be TRBD1 (6 bases). The material sequenced was blood, either unsorted or a sorted T cell fraction (not recorded which). The sequence was collected from a male donor with ankylosing spondylitis or in good health (not recorded which). Written as DNA, the CDR3 is TGTGCCAGCAGCGGAACAGGGTTGGGAAACACCATATATTTT. Its protein product is CASSGTGLGNTIYF.